The present T cell receptor beta chain was sequenced within a study of cytomegalovirus exposure and HLA in healthy donors. With respect to this clone: The antigen is not known.

Study findings and constraints: The HLA-A and HLA-B alleles of most subjects were reportedly predicted accurately from TCR beta sequences. A later examination showed that TCR association rates differed by HLA locus, with DRB1 most and HLA-C fewest. Later work showed greater clonal expansion in HLA-associated TCR beta chains than in equally common others.

The CDR3 covers 15 residues. Germline V gene data show CDR1 as SGHAT and CDR2 as FQNNGV. The V gene lost 8 bases and the J gene lost 0 bases, with 14 bases spanning the gap. PCR employed 60 Vbeta and 13 Jbeta primers. Profiling relied on immunoSEQ multiplex PCR, and the TCRdb table lists in-frame clones only, not all of them. Of roughly 170,000 clones in the sample, almost 85% were seen once. Material for sequencing was PBMCs. The V gene is TRBV11-2, the J gene TRBJ1-3, with D hard to call. The TCR was taken from a girl between 5 and 17 years old in good health and CMV-seropositive. The CDR3 nucleotides are TGTGCCAGCTGCGAGGACTCTAGCTCTGGAAACACCATATATTTT. This codes for CASCEDSSSGNTIYF.